These 32 T cell receptor beta chains were sequenced from one sample in a study of T cells in Graves' hyperthyroidism and ophthalmopathy. From RNA transcripts, TCR beta CDR3 regions were amplified. The HTBI primer set was used in a first-round RT-PCR of the TCR CDR3. TCRdb analysed the multiplex PCR reads with MiXCR anew, one entry per CDR3 protein. This table has fewer than 400,000 distinct CDR3 sequences, approximately 25% appearing once. The sample taken for sequencing was blood. These receptors all come from a man between 45 and 60 years old with Graves' hyperthyroidism.

The chain has TRBV7-9 and TRBJ2-3; 8 nucleotides align to TRBD1. The junction had 8 bases not matched to a gene; V was cut back by 6 bases and J by 3 bases. This CDR3 comprises 15 residues. From germline, CDR1 is SEHNR and CDR2 FQNEAQ (reference sequence). The CDR3 reads CASSSRGRETDTQYF. As DNA, the CDR3 is TGTGCCAGCAGTAGCAGGGGGCGCGAAACAGATACGCAGTATTTT.

The V call is TRBV2, the J call TRBJ2-7, with 9 bases lining up with TRBD2. V dropped 8 bases and J dropped 5; count of bases not matched to a gene: 10. Germline loops: CDR1 SNHLY, CDR2 FYNNEI. CDR3 length equals 14 residues. The CDR3 DNA sequence: TGTGCCAGCTCGGTAGCGGGAGTGCAAAACGAGCAGTACTTC. Residues: CASSVAGVQNEQYF.

This clonotype was observed a few times. The CDR3 nucleotides read TGTGCCAGCAGCGTGAAGGGACTAGCCTACGAGCAGTACTTC. Translating gives CASSVKGLAYEQYF. The V and J genes are TRBV5-4 and TRBJ2-7; 8 bases are a match to TRBD2. Per germline, CDR1 SGHNT and CDR2 YYREEE (reference sequence). Trimming cost V 4 bases and J 2 bases; bases outside gene matches: 5. The CDR3 has 14 amino acids.

The CDR3 reads CASTVAGGQETQYF. The DNA for the CDR3 is TGCGCCAGCACTGTAGCGGGAGGTCAAGAGACCCAGTACTTC. The J gene is TRBJ2-5, the V gene TRBV5-1, with 10 bases fitting TRBD2. Germline CDR1 is SGHRS and CDR2 is YFSETQ. The CDR3 extends over 14 amino acids. V lost 6 bases and J lost 2; bases outside the gene matches: 4. Together with reference TRBV5-1 and TRBJ2-5, the CDR3 gives the full variable domain: KAGVTQTPRYLIKTRGQQVTLSCSPISGHRSVSWYQQTPGQGLQFLFEYFSETQRNKGNFPGRFSGRQFSNSRSEMNVSTLELGDSALYLCASTVAGGQETQYFGPGTRLLVL.

Only a few counts were recorded for this clonotype. The rearrangement uses TRBV11-3 and TRBJ2-7; tentative D call: TRBD2 (5 bases). The V gene's germline CDR1 is SGHNT and CDR2 YENEEA. This CDR3 is 15 amino acids long. With 6 bases removed from V and 2 bases from J, the gap between germline ends came to 17 bases. CDR3 sequence (DNA): TGTGCCAGCAGTGGCAAGCGGCGGGTTGCCTACGAGCAGTACTTC. Translated: CASSGKRRVAYEQYF.

The chain uses TRBV11-1 and TRBJ1-1; D is undetermined. The CDR3 sequence is 13 residues long. Trimming removed 5 bases from V and 8 bases from J, with 15 bases in between. CDR1 is SGHAT and CDR2 is FQDESV in the germline V gene (reference sequence). The CDR3 here is CASSPSLRPEAFF. The CDR3, as DNA: TGTGCCAGCAGCCCTAGTCTAAGGCCCGAAGCTTTCTTT. Using reference TRBV11-1 and TRBJ1-1 for the parts outside the CDR3, the full variable domain is EAEVAQSPRYKITEKSQAVAFWCDPISGHATLYWYRQILGQGPELLVQFQDESVVDDSQLPKDRFSAERLKGVDSTLKIQPAELGDSAMYLCASSPSLRPEAFFGQGTRLTVV.

This clonotype was seen only a few times. V and J are TRBV10-1 and TRBJ1-5; 10 positions match TRBD1. Germline values: CDR1 WNHNN, CDR2 SYGVQD (reference sequence). The CDR3 is 18 residues long. Trimming took 0 bases from V and 2 from J; bases not matched to a gene: 7. In DNA form, the CDR3 reads TGCGCCAGCAGTGAGTCGAGGGACAGGGGAATTGGCAATCAGCCCCAGCATTTT. It codes for CASSESRDRGIGNQPQHF.

This clonotype was seen at least ten times. This chain links TRBV27 with TRBJ2-1, with D unresolved. This CDR3 region has 13 residues. The V end was cut by 3 bases, the J end by 5 bases, with 8 bases between. Germline CDR1 and CDR2: MNHEY and SMNVEV (reference sequence). The CDR3 DNA follows: TGTGCCAGCAGTTTGGGCCTCCACAATGAGCAGTTCTTC. Protein: CASSLGLHNEQFF.

V and J are TRBV3-1 and TRBJ2-3, with unresolved D. Trimming shortened V by 6 bases and J by 5 bases, and 12 bases separated the two germline ends. Per the germline V gene, CDR1 is LGHDT and CDR2 is YNNKEL (reference sequence). The CDR3 spans 13 residues. The CDR3, as DNA: TGTGCCAGCAGTTTACGTGGAATAGATACGCAGTATTTT. Translated, it gives CASSLRGIDTQYF.

This chain connects TRBV6-1 to TRBJ2-7; 9 bases are shared with TRBD1. This CDR3 has 14 amino acids. J lost 2 bases, V lost 3 bases, and 2 bases had no gene match. Germline V gene data show CDR1 as MNHNS and CDR2 as SASEGT. The CDR3 region is CASSDRDRAYEQYF. The CDR3 DNA is TGTGCCAGCAGTGACCGGGACAGGGCCTACGAGCAGTACTTC.

This clonotype was seen a few times. V usage is TRBV27 and J usage is TRBJ2-2; D may correspond to TRBD1 or TRBD2 (5 bases each). Trimming shortened V by 8 bases and J by 8 bases, and 18 bases separated the two germline ends. The CDR3 extends over 14 amino acids. The V gene's germline CDR1 is MNHEY and CDR2 SMNVEV (reference sequence). CDR3 bases: TGTGCCAGCTCGCGGAGAGGGGAAGTAGGGGAGCTGTTTTTT. It codes for CASSRRGEVGELFF.

This clonotype was seen more than once but under ten times. The chain combines TRBV3-1 with TRBJ1-5; TRBD1 is a possible D gene (5 bases). Germline V gene lookup returns CDR1 LGHDT and CDR2 YNNKEL (reference sequence). The CDR3 has 15 residues. With 0 bases removed from V and 3 bases from J, the gap between germline ends came to 9 bases. The CDR3: CASSQDAGTNQPQHF. CDR3 coding DNA: TGTGCCAGCAGCCAAGATGCAGGGACCAATCAGCCCCAGCATTTT.

This rearrangement joins TRBV10-2 to TRBJ2-3; no clear D. CDR1 and CDR2 from the germline V gene are WSHSY and SAAADI. This CDR3 region has 11 residues. With 3 bases removed from V and 10 bases from J, the gap between germline ends came to 8 bases. This chain's CDR3 is CASSDAEAQYF. The CDR3 DNA reads as TGCGCCAGCAGTGATGCGGAAGCGCAGTATTTT.

The V gene is TRBV6-2 or TRBV6-3, the J gene TRBJ2-5; D is ambiguous. CDR1 and CDR2 (germline): MNHEY, SVGEGT. The CDR3 loop spans 13 amino acids. V dropped 2 bases and J dropped 2 bases, with 6 bases sitting between them. CDR3 nucleotides: TGTGCCAGCAGTTACCTGGTACAAGAGACCCAGTACTTC. This gives the protein CASSYLVQETQYF.

This sequence joins TRBV20-1 and TRBJ2-5; D not resolved. This CDR3 contains 12 residues. The V gene lost 4 bases and the J gene lost 1 base, with 7 bases spanning the gap. Germline lookup yields CDR1 DFQATT and CDR2 SNEGSKA (reference sequence). The CDR3 region is CSAKWCQETQYF. Written as DNA, the CDR3 is TGCAGTGCTAAATGGTGCCAAGAGACCCAGTACTTC.

This clonotype was seen only a few times. The chain links TRBV7-9 to TRBJ1-1, with a tentative D call TRBD1 (6 bases). This CDR3 has 17 residues. The germline V gene has CDR1 SEHNR and CDR2 FQNEAQ (reference sequence). The germline V and J ends were trimmed by 5 bases and 3 bases, with 22 bases remaining between them. Written as DNA, the CDR3 is TGTGCCAGCAGCCCCCCCCTTACGGGGAACAGGGACACTGAAGCTTTCTTT. Amino acid sequence: CASSPPLTGNRDTEAFF. Supplemented by reference TRBV7-9 and TRBJ1-1, the full variable domain reads DTGVSQNPRHKITKRGQNVTFRCDPISEHNRLYWYRQTLGQGPEFLTYFQNEAQLEKSRLLSDRFSAERPKGSFSTLEIQRTEQGDSAMYLCASSPPLTGNRDTEAFFGQGTRLTVV.

This chain links TRBV20-1 with TRBJ2-3, with D possibly being TRBD1 or TRBD2 (5 bases each). Trimming removed 0 bases from V and 6 bases from J, with 10 bases in between. The CDR3 loop spans 13 amino acids. Germline loops: CDR1 DFQATT, CDR2 SNEGSKA (reference sequence). The CDR3: CSARDSGRDTQYF. The CDR3 region has the DNA TGCAGTGCTAGAGATTCGGGACGGGATACGCAGTATTTT.

A note on this clonotype: This may stem from a read error, because a much larger clone lies one nucleotide away. The chain carries TRBV6-1 and TRBJ2-1; D might be TRBD1 (5 bases). The CDR3 runs to 15 residues. Germline V gene sequence: CDR1 MNHNS, CDR2 SASEGT. V lost 6 bases, J lost 6 bases, and 18 bases lay in between. The CDR3 reads CASSQVDTLGNEQFF. In DNA form, the CDR3 reads TGTGCCAGCAGCCAAGTGGACACTCTTGGCAATGAGCAGTTCTTC.

The J gene is TRBJ2-3, the V gene TRBV9; D is possibly TRBD2 (7 bases). The ends were cut back, 3 bases at V and 2 bases at J, with 13 bases in the middle. Looked up from germline, CDR1 is SGDLS and CDR2 is YYNGEE. This CDR3 region has 15 residues. The CDR3 loop is CASSEGGLHTDTQYF. The CDR3 nucleotides read TGTGCCAGCAGCGAGGGGGGACTACACACAGATACGCAGTATTTT.

This rearrangement joins TRBV20-1 to TRBJ2-1; D is ambiguous. Germline CDR1 DFQATT, CDR2 SNEGSKA (reference sequence). Deletions cut 0 bases from V and 10 bases from J, with 10 bases between. The CDR3 has 12 residues. CDR3 loop: CSARERWAEQFF. DNA of the CDR3: TGCAGTGCTAGAGAACGGTGGGCAGAGCAGTTCTTC.

The CDR3 DNA is TGTGCCAGCAGCACTGACAGCGAGCAGTACTTC. It codes for CASSTDSEQYF. The chain joins TRBV12-3 or TRBV12-4 to TRBJ2-7; tentative D call: TRBD1 (5 bases). CDR3 length equals 11 residues. Trimming stripped 6 bases from V and 6 bases from J, with 9 bases between.

This clonotype showed up just a few times. The chain couples TRBV15 to TRBJ2-3; TRBD2 matches 10 bases. Germline-derived CDR1 and CDR2 are LNHNV and YYDKDF (reference sequence). Trimming at V came to 0 bases and at J to 6 bases, leaving 6 bases not matched to a gene. The CDR3 sequence is 16 residues long. CDR3: CATSRERAGGDDTQYF. The CDR3 DNA follows: TGTGCCACCAGCAGAGAGCGAGCGGGAGGGGACGATACGCAGTATTTT.

J is TRBJ2-7 and V is TRBV27; the match to TRBD1 covers 7 bases. V lost 7 bases and J lost 4; bases outside the gene matches: 7. This CDR3 comprises 13 residues. Germline V gene sequence: CDR1 MNHEY, CDR2 SMNVEV (reference sequence). CDR3 protein: CASNRQGGYEQYF. The CDR3 DNA reads as TGTGCCAGCAATCGACAGGGCGGGTACGAGCAGTACTTC.

The rearrangement links TRBV20-1 to TRBJ1-1; possible D gene TRBD1, 5 bases. This CDR3 contains 13 residues. Per germline, CDR1 DFQATT and CDR2 SNEGSKA (reference sequence). The V and J ends lost 4 bases and 2 bases respectively, with 11 bases between them. The CDR3 region is CSANDSGNTEAFF. The CDR3 coding sequence is TGCAGTGCTAACGACAGCGGTAACACTGAAGCTTTCTTT.

This clonotype was detected only a few times. The chain employs TRBV12-3 or TRBV12-4 and TRBJ2-5; 12 nucleotides agree with TRBD1. This CDR3 region has 15 residues. V trimming: 7 bases; J trimming: 5 bases; junction bases outside the gene matches: 8. The CDR3 DNA is TGTGCCAGCACTACCGGGACAGGGGGCTATGAGACCCAGTACTTC. Translated: CASTTGTGGYETQYF.

This chain links TRBV2 with TRBJ2-7; 8 bases map to TRBD1. This CDR3 has 14 amino acids. The germline gives CDR1 SNHLY, CDR2 FYNNEI. J gave up 6 bases and V 5 bases, and 9 bases lay outside the gene matches. CDR3 bases: TGTGCCAGCAGTTCCCGGACAGGGCTCACCGAGCAGTACTTC. Translated, it gives CASSSRTGLTEQYF.

This clonotype was counted a few times. The chain links TRBV13 to TRBJ2-3; TRBD1 matches 7 bases. The CDR3 is made up of 16 amino acids. Germline trimming cut 5 bases from V and 6 bases from J; bases unmatched to any gene: 14. The germline CDR1 and CDR2 sequences are PRHDT and FYEKMQ (reference sequence). DNA for the CDR3: TGTGCCAGCAGCCCAGGGACAGCAGATATTGAGGATACGCAGTATTTT. It yields the protein CASSPGTADIEDTQYF.

Only a few counts were recorded for this clonotype. The genes are TRBV6-2 or TRBV6-3 and TRBJ2-1; D is ambiguous. From germline, CDR1 is MNHEY and CDR2 SVGEGT. The CDR3 runs 15 residues. Trimming took off 0 bases at V and 6 bases at J, with 12 bases between the two ends. In DNA, the CDR3 is TGTGCCAGCAGTTACTCGACGATCGGGCTCAATGAGCAGTTCTTC. This encodes CASSYSTIGLNEQFF.

This clonotype has just a few counts. The chain has TRBV6-5 and TRBJ1-6; D perhaps matches TRBD1 (5 bases). CDR3 length: 14 residues. Germline V gene data show CDR1 as MNHEY and CDR2 as SVGAGI. V dropped 5 bases and J dropped 7 bases, with 12 bases sitting between them. CDR3 loop: CASSNRTPNSPLHF. The CDR3 region has the DNA TGTGCCAGCAGTAACCGGACACCCAATTCACCCCTCCACTTT.

The chain recombines TRBV11-2 with TRBJ1-1; no firm D call. The germline V gene encodes CDR1 SGHAT and CDR2 FQNNGV. V was pared by 5 bases and J by 2 bases, with 12 bases between. The CDR3 has 14 amino acids. CDR3 loop: CASSQEVGNTEAFF. DNA for the CDR3: TGTGCCAGCAGCCAGGAGGTAGGAAACACTGAAGCTTTCTTT.

This chain joins TRBV2 and TRBJ2-1; possibly TRBD2 for D (6 bases). V was clipped by 4 bases and J by 15 bases, with 16 bases between them. The CDR3 has 12 amino acids. Looked up from germline, CDR1 is SNHLY and CDR2 is FYNNEI. Here the CDR3 reads CASSGTRGNRFF. In DNA, the CDR3 is TGTGCCAGCAGTGGGACTCGCGGGAATCGGTTCTTC.

This clonotype was observed a handful of times. The rearrangement links TRBV20-1 to TRBJ2-5, with D perhaps TRBD2 (5 bases). Trimming stripped 3 bases from V and 4 bases from J, with 12 bases between. Germline V gives CDR1 DFQATT, CDR2 SNEGSKA (reference sequence). The CDR3 is made up of 13 amino acids. This chain's CDR3 is CSASFAGLETQYF. DNA of the CDR3: TGCAGTGCTAGTTTTGCGGGCTTAGAGACCCAGTACTTC.